Listed below are T cell receptor beta chains from one sample, sequenced in a study of radiotherapy plus CTLA-4 blockade in lung cancer. Profiled with immunoSEQ multiplex PCR; TCRdb holds only in-frame clones, not every one. The table lists 45,000 to 55,000 clones, more than 70% of them singletons, with roughly 10% in the top ten. Here the sequenced sample was peripheral blood, taken from a patient treated with radiotherapy plus ipilimumab. These receptors were collected from a human donor with non-small cell lung cancer who had stable disease on radiotherapy plus ipilimumab. Each CDR3 is given with its conserved first and last residue. D genes are given only for firm matches. Size is stated for part of the rows, as once, few or many counts, or as a class when the clone is expanded.

size | D | J | V | DNA | CDR3
few | NA | TRBJ1-5 | TRBV9 | TGTGCCAGCAGCGTAAATAGCAATCAGCCCCAGCATTTT | CASSVNSNQPQHF
NA | NA | TRBJ1-1 | TRBV9 | TGTGCCAGCAGCATAAATGCGAACACTGAAGCTTTCTTT | CASSINANTEAFF
NA | TRBD1 | TRBJ2-6 | TRBV5-1 | TGCGCCAGCAGCGCAGACAGGGAGTTCGCCAACGTCCTGACTTTC | CASSADREFANVLTF
NA | NA | TRBJ1-3 | TRBV6-5 | TGTGCCAGCTCGTGGGCGGCTGGAAACACCATATATTTT | CASSWAAGNTIYF
NA | TRBD2 | TRBJ2-2 | TRBV7-2 | TGTGCCAGCAGCCTAATCCGGGGGGCCGGGGAGCTGTTTTTT | CASSLIRGAGELFF
few | NA | TRBJ2-5 | TRBV25-1 | TGTGCCAGCAGTGAATCACAGGAAAACCAAGAGACCCAGTACTTC | CASSESQENQETQYF
NA | NA | TRBJ1-2 | TRBV7-3 | TGTGCCAGCAGCTTAAATCCGGGGGACTATGGCTACACCTTC | CASSLNPGDYGYTF
few | NA | TRBJ2-7 | TRBV27 | TGTGCCAGCAGTTTAAGGCAGACTTACGAGCAGTACTTC | CASSLRQTYEQYF
once | NA | TRBJ1-5 | TRBV30 | TGTGCCTGGAGTGCGTCCCCCCGGAGTAGCAATCAGCCCCAGCATTTT | CAWSASPRSSNQPQHF
few | NA | TRBJ1-2 | TRBV19 | TGTGCCAGTAGTATGGGGGGGGTAGCCGGGTATGGCTACACCTTC | CASSMGGVAGYGYTF
NA | TRBD2 | TRBJ2-2 | TRBV7-6 | TGTGCCAGCAGCTTAGAAGCGGGGCCCGGGGAGCTGTTTTTT | CASSLEAGPGELFF
few | NA | TRBJ2-3 | TRBV27 | TGTGCCTCCGGAGGGGGGGCGTTGGTAGATACGCAGTATTTT | CASGGGALVDTQYF
NA | TRBD1 | TRBJ1-5 | TRBV28 | TGTGCCAGCAGTTTCATTTTACGGACAGGGAACCAGAATCAGCCCCAGCATTTT | CASSFILRTGNQNQPQHF
NA | NA | TRBJ1-6 | TRBV5-4 | TGTGCCAGCAGCACGGCGGTCGTAGGTTCACCCCTCCACTTT | CASSTAVVGSPLHF
NA | NA | TRBJ2-3 | TRBV7-8 | TGTGCCAGCATTCAGCGTAGGGAGCGACTTGCAGATACGCAGTATTTT | CASIQRRERLADTQYF
few | NA | TRBJ2-3 | TRBV5-1 | TGCGCCAGCAGCTTGGAGGCAGGGGCATCAGATACGCAGTATTTT | CASSLEAGASDTQYF
few | TRBD1 | TRBJ1-5 | TRBV6-1 | TGTGCCAGCAGTGAAGGGACAGGGGAGCCCCAGCATTTT | CASSEGTGEPQHF
NA | TRBD2 | TRBJ2-5 | TRBV15 | TGTGCCACCAGCAGAGACCTAGCGGGTGGCGAGACCCAGTACTTC | CATSRDLAGGETQYF
once | NA | TRBJ1-2 | TRBV5-1 | TGCGCCAGCAGCTTGGACAGGTCGCAAATTGGAGGCTACACCTTC | CASSLDRSQIGGYTF
NA | NA | TRBJ1-1 | TRBV7-9 | TGTGCCAGCACCCCCCGACAGTTCACTGAAGCTTTCTTT | CASTPRQFTEAFF
few | TRBD2 | TRBJ2-5 | TRBV19 | TGTGCCAGTAGTCAGGGCGGGGGAGAAGAGACCCAGTACTTC | CASSQGGGEETQYF
NA | NA | TRBJ2-2 | TRBV6-5 | TGTGCCGGAGGGGGCGCGGTTACCGGGGAGCTGTTTTTT | CAGGGAVTGELFF
once | TRBD1 | TRBJ1-1 | TRBV29-1 | TGCAGCGTTGGGGACAGGGTTTACACTGAAGCTTTCTTT | CSVGDRVYTEAFF
NA | NA | TRBJ1-5 | TRBV18 | TGTGCCAGCTCACCAGGCGGGGATAGCCAGCCCCAGCATTTT | CASSPGGDSQPQHF
NA | NA | TRBJ2-2 | TRBV5-1 | TGCGCCAGCAGCCGAGCTACTGAGAACACCGGGGAGCTGTTTTTT | CASSRATENTGELFF
NA | TRBD1 | TRBJ1-1 | TRBV7-2 | TGTGCCAGCAGCCGGGACAGGACCTTTGAAGCTTTCTTT | CASSRDRTFEAFF
once | TRBD1 | TRBJ1-6 | TRBV5-1 | TGCGCCAGCAGCGTTCAGGGGGGGGATTCACCCCTCCACTTT | CASSVQGGDSPLHF
NA | TRBD1 | TRBJ1-2 | TRBV5-4 | TGTGCCAGCAGCCCTTACGGACAGGGTGTAGGAGGCTACACCTTC | CASSPYGQGVGGYTF
few | NA | TRBJ1-2 | TRBV4-3 | TGCGCCAGCAGCCAATTGGGGGCTGTCTATGGCTACACCTTC | CASSQLGAVYGYTF
NA | NA | TRBJ1-2 | TRBV2 | TGTGCCAGCACTCCAGGCAACTATGGCTACACCTTC | CASTPGNYGYTF
NA | NA | TRBJ2-1 | TRBV6-5 | TGTGCCAGCAGTTACTCAGGGGCGGAGGGTCGCAATGAGCAGTTCTTC | CASSYSGAEGRNEQFF
NA | NA | TRBJ2-3 | TRBV5-1 | TGCGCCAGCAGCTTGGCCCGTACCGATACGCAGTATTTT | CASSLARTDTQYF
NA | NA | TRBJ1-3 | TRBV30 | TGTGCCTGGAGTGTACCGGGATCGAGCTCTGGAAACACCATATATTTT | CAWSVPGSSSGNTIYF
NA | NA | TRBJ2-2 | TRBV9 | TGTGCCAGCAGCAATCGGTCCGGGGAGCTGTTTTTT | CASSNRSGELFF
NA | NA | TRBJ1-1 | TRBV25-1 | TGTGCCAGCAGTGGCCCCTACACTGAAGCTTTCTTT | CASSGPYTEAFF
NA | NA | TRBJ2-3 | TRBV7-8 | TGTGCCAGTTATCCCGACCCACACACAGATACGCAGTATTTT | CASYPDPHTDTQYF
NA | TRBD1 | TRBJ1-2 | TRBV11-2 | TGTGCCAGCAGCTTAGGAGGGGCAGGGGGCGTCGCGGGCTACACCTTC | CASSLGGAGGVAGYTF
NA | NA | TRBJ1-2 | TRBV6-5 | TGTGCCAGCAGTTCCCAGCCTGGGGTAAACTATGGCTACACCTTC | CASSSQPGVNYGYTF
few | NA | TRBJ1-5 | TRBV18 | TGTGCCAGCTCACCAACGGACGGGCGGAATCAGCCCCAGCATTTT | CASSPTDGRNQPQHF
medium-sized | TRBD1 | TRBJ1-1 | TRBV5-4 | TGTGCCAGCAGCTTAAGTCGGACAGGGCCGGTGAACACTGAAGCTTTCTTT | CASSLSRTGPVNTEAFF
NA | NA | TRBJ2-5 | TRBV5-1 | TGCGCCAGCAGCTTGGGGAGCCGCGGGGAGACCCAGTACTTC | CASSLGSRGETQYF
NA | TRBD1 | TRBJ1-6 | TRBV7-2 | TGTGCCACCGGGCGAGGACAGGGCCTTTCACCCCTCCACTTT | CATGRGQGLSPLHF
NA | TRBD1 | TRBJ1-2 | TRBV28 | TGTGCCAGCAGTTTGGCGGACAGGGGGGTTTCCCCCTATGGCTACACCTTC | CASSLADRGVSPYGYTF
NA | TRBD2 | TRBJ2-2 | TRBV9 | TGTGCCAGCAGCGAGTTAGCGGGGCTGAACACCGGGGAGCTGTTTTTT | CASSELAGLNTGELFF